Presented here are 29 T cell receptor beta chains from one specimen sequenced in a study of blood T cells in healthy people across ages (dated by TCRdb to 2013 to 2016). The library was made by 5' RACE. The run used an Illumina HiSeq 2500. A second roughly 6 to 11 cycle PCR used a sample-barcoded 5' primer and a J-beta primer mix. The public reads were reanalyzed by TCRdb: fastp trimming at Q25, MiXCR alignment, in-frame beta chains only. Identical CDR3 protein sequences are pooled into one entry, listed with their most common genes and DNA. The sample table records about 560,000 distinct CDR3 sequences; 25% to 35% of these occur just once. Together, the top ten hold approximately 3.3% of the sample. The same data also went into a second study, on T cells of mothers and their children.

The sequenced sample consisted of blood. The receptors here all came from a boy aged 2 to 10 in good health.

About this clonotype itself: Compared with germline, one end of the junction differs, possibly owing to a read error. This sequence joins TRBV20-1 and TRBJ2-4; D possibly matches TRBD1 or TRBD2 (6 bases each). Germline CDR1 reads DFQATT; CDR2 reads SNEGSKA (reference sequence). CDR3 length: 14 residues. The CDR3 sequence is CGAIAGTGRNIQYF. In nucleotides, the CDR3 is TGCGGTGCCATTGCCGGAACAGGGAGGAACATTCAGTACTTC.

The rearrangement links TRBV2 to TRBJ1-4; weak D call: TRBD1 (5 bases). The V gene lost 0 bases and the J gene lost 0 bases, with 14 bases spanning the gap. The V gene's germline CDR1 is SNHLY and CDR2 FYNNEI. The length of the CDR3 is 18 residues. The CDR3 sequence is CASSEAQGGGPTNEKLFF. DNA for the CDR3: TGTGCCAGCAGTGAAGCTCAGGGTGGAGGACCAACTAATGAAAAACTGTTTTTT. Together with reference TRBV2 and TRBJ1-4, the CDR3 gives the full variable domain: EPEVTQTPSHQVTQMGQEVILRCVPISNHLYFYWYRQILGQKVEFLVSFYNNEISEKSEIFDDQFSVERPDGSNFTLKIRSTKLEDSAMYFCASSEAQGGGPTNEKLFFGSGTQLSVL.

This clonotype was counted at least ten times. V gene TRBV12-3 or TRBV12-4 combines with J gene TRBJ1-5; no reliable D call. This CDR3 is 13 amino acids long. The V end was cut by 6 bases, the J end by 0 bases, with 6 bases between. The CDR3 sequence is CASSQNSNQPQHF. The CDR3 DNA reads as TGTGCCAGCAGCCAAAATAGCAATCAGCCCCAGCATTTT.

The sample holds a few counts of this clonotype. The V gene is TRBV6-5, the J gene TRBJ2-7; D possibly matches TRBD1 or TRBD2 (5 bases each). CDR1 and CDR2 from the germline V gene are MNHEY and SVGAGI. CDR3 length equals 11 residues. The V end lost 8 bases, the J end lost 4 bases, and 9 bases lay between the germline ends. The CDR3 is CASYGGYEQYF. CDR3 DNA sequence: TGTGCCAGCTATGGGGGTTACGAGCAGTACTTC.

The sample holds a few counts of this clonotype. The chain employs TRBV12-3 or TRBV12-4 and TRBJ1-5; D ambiguous. The ends were cut back, 3 bases at V and 6 bases at J, with 6 bases in the middle. This CDR3 spans 12 amino acids. The CDR3 nucleotides read TGTGCCAGCAGTTTTGGGGTTCAGCCCCAGCATTTT. It encodes CASSFGVQPQHF.

The rearrangement joins TRBV5-1 to TRBJ2-2; a possible D gene is TRBD1 (5 bases). Germline V gene data show CDR1 as SGHRS and CDR2 as YFSETQ. The CDR3 has 15 amino acids. Deletions cut 4 bases from V and 5 bases from J, with 15 bases between. The CDR3 bases are TGCGCCAGCAGCATCCAAGAAGGGGTAACCGGGGAGCTGTTTTTT. It specifies CASSIQEGVTGELFF.

The chain has TRBV10-3 and TRBJ2-7, with D possibly matching TRBD1 (5 bases). Germline loops: CDR1 ENHRY, CDR2 SYGVKD. The V end was cut by 7 bases, the J end by 1 base, with 17 bases between. This CDR3 contains 15 residues. CDR3 region: CAITTPRVGSYEQYF. In DNA form, the CDR3 reads TGTGCCATCACCACCCCCAGGGTGGGGTCCTACGAGCAGTACTTC.

The chain joins TRBV6-2 or TRBV6-3 to TRBJ2-1; 11 bases fit TRBD2. The junction had 6 bases not matched to a gene; V was cut back by 5 bases and J by 6 bases. The CDR3 totals 15 residues. The germline V gene encodes CDR1 MNHEY and CDR2 SVGEGT. CDR3: CASSLSGGAGNEQFF. CDR3 coding DNA: TGTGCCAGCAGTCTTAGCGGGGGGGCGGGCAATGAGCAGTTCTTC.

This sequence joins TRBV20-1 and TRBJ2-3; a possible D gene is TRBD2 (5 bases). V gave up 5 bases and J gave up 2 bases, with 11 bases separating them. In germline, CDR1 is DFQATT, CDR2 SNEGSKA (reference sequence). The CDR3 extends over 13 amino acids. The CDR3 is CSAGERITDTQYF. CDR3 bases: TGCAGTGCTGGCGAGCGGATCACAGATACGCAGTATTTT.

The chain combines TRBV10-3 with TRBJ2-1; no firm D call. CDR1 and CDR2 from the germline V gene are ENHRY and SYGVKD. V was shortened by 3 bases and J by 3 bases, with 9 bases between the two germline ends. The CDR3 runs to 14 residues. The CDR3 sequence: CAISEFSNYNEQFF. DNA for the CDR3: TGTGCCATCAGTGAATTTAGCAACTACAATGAGCAGTTCTTC.

The chain carries TRBV6-1 and TRBJ2-5, with 7 bases lining up with TRBD1. Germline V gene data show CDR1 as MNHNS and CDR2 as SASEGT. V shed 2 bases, J shed 0 bases, and the junction held 9 bases outside the gene matches. This CDR3 comprises 17 residues. Here the CDR3 reads CASSEIGTEWYQETQYF. CDR3 nucleotide sequence: TGTGCCAGCAGTGAAATTGGGACAGAGTGGTACCAAGAGACCCAGTACTTC.

This clonotype was counted only a few times. V gene TRBV27 combines with J gene TRBJ1-4, with TRBD1 as a possible D gene (5 bases). The V gene's germline CDR1 is MNHEY and CDR2 SMNVEV (reference sequence). The CDR3 loop spans 15 amino acids. V gave up 0 bases and J gave up 4 bases, with 9 bases separating them. The CDR3 nucleotides read TGTGCCAGCAGTTTATCTCGGGGGTATAATGAAAAACTGTTTTTT. It yields the protein CASSLSRGYNEKLFF.

This clonotype was picked up a small number of times. The CDR3 DNA sequence: TGTGCCACCAGCCGGAACCCCGGGACAGTTAACACCGGGGAGCTGTTTTTT. Protein sequence: CATSRNPGTVNTGELFF. The chain has TRBV15 and TRBJ2-2, with 7 nucleotides matching TRBD1. V was pared by 5 bases and J by 2 bases, with 11 bases of the junction left unmatched. The length of the CDR3 is 17 residues. Germline CDR1 is LNHNV and CDR2 is YYDKDF (reference sequence).

In its sample, this clonotype was seen a few times. As DNA, the CDR3 is TGCAGTGCTGGCGGGCAGCACTTAGAGACCCAGTACTTC. Amino acid sequence: CSAGGQHLETQYF. The J gene is TRBJ2-5, the V gene TRBV20-1; perhaps TRBD2 as D (5 bases). Germline-derived CDR1 and CDR2 are DFQATT and SNEGSKA (reference sequence). This CDR3 is built from 13 residues. The V gene lost 5 bases and the J gene lost 4 bases, with 14 bases spanning the gap.

On this clonotype: Since a much larger clone is just one base distant, this may be a read error. This chain links TRBV7-8 with TRBJ1-2; 7 bases match TRBD1. From germline, CDR1 is SGHVS and CDR2 FQNEAQ. This CDR3 has 12 residues. CDR3 loop: CASSDRDHGYPF. The CDR3 DNA is TGTGCCAGCAGCGACAGGGACCATGGCTACCCCTTC.

This chain uses TRBV27 with TRBJ2-1; TRBD2 is a possible D gene (5 bases). The CDR3 has 15 residues. CDR1 is MNHEY, CDR2 SMNVEV, per germline (reference sequence). The V end lost 2 bases, the J end lost 9 bases, and 17 bases lay between the germline ends. CDR3 sequence: CASSLRDFSFSEQFF. In DNA form, the CDR3 reads TGTGCCAGCAGTTTACGGGATTTTTCCTTTAGTGAGCAGTTCTTC.

This clonotype was counted a few times. This chain links TRBV5-1 with TRBJ2-7; 10 nucleotides agree with TRBD1. Germline V gives CDR1 SGHRS, CDR2 YFSETQ. The CDR3 loop spans 15 amino acids. After removal of 2 bases from V and 3 bases from J, the junction contained 5 bases not matched to a gene. The chain's CDR3 is CASSLGGTGVYEQYF. Here the CDR3 DNA reads TGCGCCAGCAGCTTAGGAGGGACAGGGGTCTACGAGCAGTACTTC.

The chain carries TRBV18 and TRBJ2-5; 9 nucleotides line up with TRBD1. Germline loops: CDR1 KGHSH, CDR2 LQKENI. V gave up 10 bases and J gave up 7 bases; unmatched junction bases: 10. The CDR3 sequence is 13 residues long. The CDR3 loop is CATRTGDRWTQYF. The CDR3 nucleotides read TGTGCCACCCGGACAGGGGATAGGTGGACCCAGTACTTC.

This clonotype was counted a few times. J is TRBJ2-5 and V is TRBV4-1, with TRBD1 matching 9 bases. The germline V gene encodes CDR1 MGHRA and CDR2 YSYEKL. V gave up 1 base and J gave up 0 bases; unmatched junction bases: 0. The CDR3 has 15 amino acids. The CDR3 coding sequence is TGCGCCAGCAGCCAAGGGGACAGGGACCAAGAGACCCAGTACTTC. It is translated as CASSQGDRDQETQYF.

This clonotype was observed a handful of times. The chain uses TRBV20-1 and TRBJ2-5; D ambiguous. The V and J ends lost 3 bases and 3 bases respectively, with 8 bases between them. Germline loops: CDR1 DFQATT, CDR2 SNEGSKA (reference sequence). The CDR3 covers 12 residues. The CDR3 coding sequence is TGCAGTGCTAGTCCCAGCGAAGAGACCCAGTACTTC. Translation: CSASPSEETQYF.

The genes are TRBV6-1 and TRBJ1-4; 7 nucleotides match TRBD1. CDR3 size: 16 residues. Germline V gene sequence: CDR1 MNHNS, CDR2 SASEGT. Trimming took 5 bases from V and 3 from J; bases not matched to a gene: 9. The CDR3 loop reads CASSRDSYSSNEKLFF. CDR3 DNA: TGTGCCAGCAGTAGGGACAGCTATTCGTCTAATGAAAAACTGTTTTTT.

This clonotype was found many times. This chain uses TRBV29-1 with TRBJ2-5; 9 bases agree with TRBD2. The J call is doubtful: the DNA matches TRBJ2-1 better. This CDR3 is built from 11 residues. Germline V gives CDR1 SQVTM, CDR2 ANQGSEA. The CDR3: CSVERAGGQFF. CDR3 coding DNA: TGCAGCGTTGAAAGAGCGGGGGGGCAGTTCTTC.

This clonotype was detected only a few times. The CDR3 sequence is CASTRPRGLNTEAFF. The CDR3 DNA follows: TGTGCCAGCACCCGACCGAGGGGCTTGAACACTGAAGCTTTCTTT. This sequence joins TRBV12-3 or TRBV12-4 and TRBJ1-1; tentatively, D is TRBD1 (5 bases). This CDR3 has 15 amino acids. The V gene lost 7 bases and the J gene lost 0 bases, with 15 bases spanning the gap.

The chain links TRBV5-5 to TRBJ2-3; D is perhaps TRBD2 (5 bases). CDR1 and CDR2 from the germline V gene are SGHKS and YYEKEE (reference sequence). V was clipped by 4 bases and J by 3 bases, with 12 bases between them. This CDR3 has 14 amino acids. The CDR3 reads CASSHTGETDTQYF. CDR3 coding DNA: TGTGCCAGCAGCCATACTGGGGAGACAGATACGCAGTATTTT.

This clonotype was counted only a few times. The rearrangement joins TRBV5-1 to TRBJ2-5; the match to TRBD2 covers 16 bases. Per germline, CDR1 SGHRS and CDR2 YFSETQ. This CDR3 is 15 amino acids long. Germline trimming cut 4 bases from V and 11 bases from J; bases unmatched to any gene: 8. The CDR3 DNA reads as TGCGCCAGCAGCGACTCCGGGACTAGCGGGAGGGAGCAGTACTTC. Translated, it gives CASSDSGTSGREQYF. Variable domain in full (rest from reference TRBV5-1 and TRBJ2-5): KAGVTQTPRYLIKTRGQQVTLSCSPISGHRSVSWYQQTPGQGLQFLFEYFSETQRNKGNFPGRFSGRQFSNSRSEMNVSTLELGDSALYLCASSDSGTSGREQYFGPGTRLLVL.

The chain links TRBV20-1 to TRBJ1-1; unclear D gene. The ends were cut back, 6 bases at V and 5 bases at J, with 13 bases in the middle. The length of the CDR3 is 12 residues. Germline V gives CDR1 DFQATT, CDR2 SNEGSKA (reference sequence). The DNA of the CDR3 is TGCAGTGCGCACAAATCGGGGACTGAAGCTTTCTTT. Translation gives CSAHKSGTEAFF.

This clonotype was detected only a few times. The rearrangement uses TRBV12-3 or TRBV12-4 and TRBJ2-7; 8 nucleotides agree with TRBD2. The CDR3 spans 15 residues. V shed 5 bases, J shed 3 bases, and the junction held 9 bases outside the gene matches. CDR3 coding DNA: TGTGCCAGCAGTCCGACCCGGGGGGGCATCTACGAGCAGTACTTC. Its protein product is CASSPTRGGIYEQYF.

This clonotype was observed a few times. This chain joins TRBV20-1 and TRBJ1-4; D unresolved. The V and J ends lost 3 bases and 7 bases respectively, with 24 bases between them. Germline values: CDR1 DFQATT, CDR2 SNEGSKA (reference sequence). The CDR3 is 17 amino acids. The CDR3 reads CSASRTPQVLIGEKLFF. The DNA for the CDR3 is TGCAGTGCTAGTCGGACCCCACAAGTTCTTATCGGTGAAAAACTGTTTTTT.

This clonotype was counted a few times. The genes are TRBV12-3 or TRBV12-4 and TRBJ2-4; tentatively, D is TRBD2 (5 bases). V dropped 6 bases and J dropped 10 bases, with 7 bases sitting between them. CDR3 length: 10 residues. CDR3 loop: CASRGDIQYF. The CDR3 bases are TGTGCCAGCAGGGGAGATATTCAGTACTTC.